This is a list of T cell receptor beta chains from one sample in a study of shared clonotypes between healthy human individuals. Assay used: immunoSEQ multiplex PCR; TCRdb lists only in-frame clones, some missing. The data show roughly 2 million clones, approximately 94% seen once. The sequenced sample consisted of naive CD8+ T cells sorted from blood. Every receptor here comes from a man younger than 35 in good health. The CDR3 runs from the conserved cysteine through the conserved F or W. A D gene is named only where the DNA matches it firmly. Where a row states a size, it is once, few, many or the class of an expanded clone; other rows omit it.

CASSQDSQGTGYGYTF | TGCGCCAGCAGCCAAGACTCCCAGGGGACGGGGTATGGCTACACCTTC | TRBJ1-2 | 16 | . | TRBV4-1 | .
CASSSLGSSVINEQFF | TGTGCCAGCAGTTCCCTCGGCTCCTCTGTGATCAATGAGCAGTTCTTC | TRBJ2-1 | 16 | . | TRBV27 | .
CAWSVVGNYGYTF | TGTGCCTGGAGTGTTGTGGGGAACTATGGCTACACCTTC | TRBJ1-2 | 13 | . | TRBV30 | .
CASNGGNTIYF | TGTGCCAGCAACGGCGGAAACACCATATATTTT | TRBJ1-3 | 11 | . | TRBV6-5 | .
CASSLISRLTETQYF | TGTGCCAGCAGCTTAATCTCGCGGCTGACAGAGACGCAGTATTTT | TRBJ2-3 | 15 | . | TRBV7-9 | .
CASSLGGSYEQYF | TGTGCCAGCAGCCTGGGGGGTTCCTACGAGCAGTACTTC | TRBJ2-7 | 13 | . | TRBV25-1 | .
CASSYRDGYGYTF | TGTGCCAGCAGTTATAGGGACGGCTATGGCTACACCTTC | TRBJ1-2 | 13 | . | TRBV27 | .
CASSYLAGGTDTQYF | TGTGCCAGCAGCTATTTAGCGGGAGGCACAGATACGCAGTATTTT | TRBJ2-3 | 15 | . | TRBV7-9 | TRBD2
CASSPMGRNEQFF | TGTGCCAGCAGCCCCATGGGCCGCAATGAGCAGTTCTTC | TRBJ2-1 | 13 | . | TRBV7-9 | .
CASTKVGQGSYEQYF | TGTGCCAGCACCAAAGTTGGACAGGGCTCCTACGAGCAGTACTTC | TRBJ2-7 | 15 | . | TRBV7-2 | TRBD1
CASSYSSPTLGYGYTF | TGTGCCAGCAGTTACTCGTCACCCACCTTAGGCTATGGCTACACCTTC | TRBJ1-2 | 16 | . | TRBV6-6 | .
CATLLRGYGYTF | TGTGCCACCCTATTAAGGGGCTATGGCTACACCTTC | TRBJ1-2 | 12 | . | TRBV6-1 | .
CSEKTPPGLAGPYEQYF | TGCAGCGAGAAGACCCCGCCGGGACTAGCGGGGCCCTACGAGCAGTACTTC | TRBJ2-7 | 17 | . | TRBV29-1 | TRBD2
CASSPDGNQPQHF | TGCGCCAGCAGCCCGGACGGCAATCAGCCCCAGCATTTT | TRBJ1-5 | 13 | . | TRBV5-1 | .
CAIAGTGGYEQFF | TGTGCCATCGCCGGGACAGGGGGCTATGAGCAGTTCTTC | TRBJ2-1 | 13 | . | TRBV10-3 | TRBD1
CASSVGGRPYEQYF | TGTGCCAGCAGCGTAGGGGGTAGGCCCTACGAGCAGTACTTC | TRBJ2-7 | 14 | . | TRBV9 | .
CAISEGTTYEQYF | TGTGCCATCAGTGAAGGGACTACCTACGAGCAGTACTTC | TRBJ2-7 | 13 | . | TRBV10-3 | TRBD2
CSVEDSGVAQGRQETQYF | TGCAGCGTTGAAGATTCGGGGGTAGCCCAGGGCAGGCAAGAGACCCAGTACTTC | TRBJ2-5 | 18 | . | TRBV29-1 | .
CASSLGVAGDTQYF | TGTGCCAGCAGCTTAGGGGTAGCGGGAGATACGCAGTATTTT | TRBJ2-3 | 14 | . | TRBV7-8 | TRBD2
CASSLTGLLNQPQHF | TGCGCCAGCAGCTTGACTGGACTCCTCAATCAGCCCCAGCATTTT | TRBJ1-5 | 15 | . | TRBV5-1 | .
CASSWAHRGDETQYF | TGCGCCAGCAGCTGGGCCCACAGGGGGGACGAGACCCAGTACTTC | TRBJ2-5 | 15 | once | TRBV5-1 | TRBD1
CGTGGFDYSNQPQHF | TGTGGAACGGGGGGATTTGATTATAGCAATCAGCCCCAGCATTTT | TRBJ1-5 | 15 | . | TRBV19 | .
CASSPNGGQGETEAFF | TGTGCCAGCTCCCCCAATGGCGGACAGGGCGAAACTGAAGCTTTCTTT | TRBJ1-1 | 16 | . | TRBV18 | TRBD1
CASSGTTSWTDTQYF | TGTGCCAGCAGCGGAACGACCTCATGGACAGATACGCAGTATTTT | TRBJ2-3 | 15 | . | TRBV7-9 | .
CASSLGQGAFDEQFF | TGCGCCAGCAGCCTCGGACAGGGGGCCTTTGATGAGCAGTTCTTC | TRBJ2-1 | 15 | . | TRBV4-1 | TRBD1
CASSQDLLAGGYEQFF | TGCGCCAGCAGCCAAGATCTGCTAGCGGGAGGTTATGAGCAGTTCTTC | TRBJ2-1 | 16 | once | TRBV4-1 | TRBD2
CASSQEAKGEQYF | TGTGCCAGCAGCCAAGAAGCAAAGGGCGAGCAGTACTTC | TRBJ2-7 | 13 | . | TRBV4-2 | .
CASSVIGKDTGELFF | TGTGCCAGCAGCGTAATCGGGAAGGACACCGGGGAGCTGTTTTTT | TRBJ2-2 | 15 | . | TRBV9 | .
CASSLGNEQFF | TGCGCCAGCAGCCTGGGCAATGAGCAGTTCTTC | TRBJ2-1 | 11 | . | TRBV5-1 | .
CASSLVSGTGELFF | TGTGCCAGCAGCTTAGTCAGCGGCACCGGGGAGCTGTTTTTT | TRBJ2-2 | 14 | once | TRBV7-9 | .
CASSADYLDTQYF | TGTGCCAGCAGCGCCGACTATTTAGATACGCAGTATTTT | TRBJ2-3 | 13 | . | TRBV9 | .
CASSYQGEGYNEQFF | TGTGCCAGCAGCTACCAGGGGGAGGGATACAATGAGCAGTTCTTC | TRBJ2-1 | 15 | . | TRBV5-6 | .
CASSPGLAGGPNTDTQYF | TGTGCCAGCAGCCCAGGGCTAGCGGGGGGGCCGAACACAGATACGCAGTATTTT | TRBJ2-3 | 18 | . | TRBV13 | TRBD2
CASSVEGGGDTEAFF | TGTGCCAGCAGCGTAGAGGGGGGTGGAGACACTGAAGCTTTCTTT | TRBJ1-1 | 15 | once | TRBV9 | .
CASSVVGHNTGELFF | TGTGCCAGCAGCGTAGTTGGGCACAACACCGGGGAGCTGTTTTTT | TRBJ2-2 | 15 | . | TRBV9 | .
CASSTGTSSQETQYF | TGTGCCAGCAGTACCGGGACTAGCAGCCAAGAGACCCAGTACTTC | TRBJ2-5 | 15 | . | TRBV2 | TRBD2
CASSAQRTGAGGFQETQYF | TGTGCCAGCAGCGCCCAAAGGACAGGAGCAGGGGGCTTCCAAGAGACCCAGTACTTC | TRBJ2-5 | 19 | . | TRBV9 | TRBD1
CASSFPLRDSISNEKLFF | TGTGCCAGCAGTTTCCCCCTCCGGGACAGTATTTCTAATGAAAAACTGTTTTTT | TRBJ1-4 | 18 | . | TRBV28 | TRBD1
CAWDRGSYEQYF | TGTGCCTGGGACAGGGGCTCCTACGAGCAGTACTTC | TRBJ2-7 | 12 | . | TRBV30 | TRBD1
CASNLVGGMNTEAFF | TGTGCCAGCAACCTAGTTGGGGGCATGAACACTGAAGCTTTCTTT | TRBJ1-1 | 15 | . | TRBV7-9 | .
CASSRQSWAQFF | TGTGCCAGCAGCCGCCAAAGCTGGGCGCAGTTCTTC | TRBJ2-1 | 12 | . | TRBV13 | .
CASSFATGQETQYF | TGTGCCAGCAGCTTTGCGACAGGTCAAGAGACCCAGTACTTC | TRBJ2-5 | 14 | . | TRBV5-6 | .
CAWSWEARDTQYF | TGTGCCTGGAGTTGGGAGGCTCGCGATACGCAGTATTTT | TRBJ2-3 | 13 | few | TRBV30 | .
CASSTGTSFDTGELFF | TGTGCCAGCAGCACCGGGACTAGCTTCGACACCGGGGAGCTGTTTTTT | TRBJ2-2 | 16 | once | TRBV13 | TRBD2
CASSLETGWAPNTEAFF | TGTGCCAGCAGCTTAGAGACAGGTTGGGCCCCGAACACTGAAGCTTTCTTT | TRBJ1-1 | 17 | . | TRBV7-8 | .
CASSSSGGAGNEQFF | TGTGCCAGCAGTTCTAGCGGGGGGGCCGGGAATGAGCAGTTCTTC | TRBJ2-1 | 15 | . | TRBV27 | TRBD2
CASSEYVGANVLTF | TGTGCCAGCAGTGAATACGTTGGGGCCAACGTCCTGACTTTC | TRBJ2-6 | 14 | . | TRBV25-1 | .
CASSPGGLEQYF | TGTGCCAGCAGTCCCGGGGGCCTCGAGCAGTACTTC | TRBJ2-7 | 12 | . | TRBV27 | .
CASRNLGGTGELFF | TGTGCCAGCAGGAACCTCGGGGGCACCGGGGAGCTGTTTTTT | TRBJ2-2 | 14 | . | TRBV27 | .
CASSDQTSGGDGYEQYF | TGTGCCAGCAGCGATCAGACTAGCGGGGGGGACGGCTACGAGCAGTACTTC | TRBJ2-7 | 17 | . | TRBV21-1 | .
CASSLRGASYNEQFF | TGTGCCAGCAGTTTGAGGGGGGCCTCCTACAATGAGCAGTTCTTC | TRBJ2-1 | 15 | . | TRBV27 | .
CASSQDLGTLNTEAFF | TGCGCCAGCAGCCAAGATCTCGGGACACTTAACACTGAAGCTTTCTTT | TRBJ1-1 | 16 | . | TRBV4-3 | .
CASRASTGELFF | TGTGCCAGCAGAGCGTCGACGGGGGAACTGTTTTTT | TRBJ1-4 | 12 | once | TRBV5-4 | .
CASSLYAGMNTEAFF | TGTGCCAGCAGTTTATATGCAGGCATGAACACTGAAGCTTTCTTT | TRBJ1-1 | 15 | . | TRBV27 | .
CASSEQGDSPLHF | TGTGCCAGCAGTGAACAGGGTGATTCACCCCTCCACTTT | TRBJ1-6 | 13 | . | TRBV6-4 | .